This T cell receptor beta chain came from a study of T-cell reconstitution after alpha-beta-depleted transplantation in children. The CDR3 has 12 residues. From germline, CDR1 is SQVTM and CDR2 ANQGSEA. The V and J ends lost 4 bases and 9 bases respectively, with 16 bases between them. Preparation of the TCRbeta library used unique molecular identifiers. One entry per CDR3 protein results from TCRdb running MiXCR on the PCR reads. The sample shows some 490,000 distinct CDR3 sequences, roughly an eighth of them seen only once. V gene TRBV29-1 combines with J gene TRBJ2-7; D is perhaps TRBD1 (5 bases). This TCR was recovered from a human donor who donated a stem cell graft to a child with combined immunodeficiency. This material consisted of PBMCs from the stem cell graft donor, taken from the stem cell graft. The CDR3 coding sequence is TGCAGCGTTGGGGGCCCTCCGAACCCGCAGTACTTC. This encodes CSVGGPPNPQYF.